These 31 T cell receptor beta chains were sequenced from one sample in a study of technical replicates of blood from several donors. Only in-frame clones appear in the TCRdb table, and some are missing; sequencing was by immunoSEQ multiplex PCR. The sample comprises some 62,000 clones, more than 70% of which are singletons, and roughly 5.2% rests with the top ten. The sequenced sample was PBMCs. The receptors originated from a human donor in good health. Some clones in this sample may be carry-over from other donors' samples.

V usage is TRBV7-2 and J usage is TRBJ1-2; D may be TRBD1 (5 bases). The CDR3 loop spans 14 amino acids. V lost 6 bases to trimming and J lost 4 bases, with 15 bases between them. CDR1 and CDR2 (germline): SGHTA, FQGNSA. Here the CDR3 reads CASRPEAGGYGYTF. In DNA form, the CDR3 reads TGTGCCAGCAGACCCGAAGCCGGGGGCTATGGCTACACCTTC. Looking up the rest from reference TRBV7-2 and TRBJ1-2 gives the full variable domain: GAGVSQSPSNKVTEKGKDVELRCDPISGHTALYWYRQSLGQGLEFLIYFQGNSAPDKSGLPSDRFSAERTGGSVSTLTIQRTQQEDSAVYLCASRPEAGGYGYTFGSGTRLTVV.

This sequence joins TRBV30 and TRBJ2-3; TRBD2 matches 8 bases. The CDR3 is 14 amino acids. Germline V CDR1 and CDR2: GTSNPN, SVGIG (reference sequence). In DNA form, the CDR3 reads TGTGCTGTATGGACTAGCAGAAGCACAGATACGCAGTATTTT. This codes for CAVWTSRSTDTQYF. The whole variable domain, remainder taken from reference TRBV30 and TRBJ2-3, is SQTIHQWPATLVQPVGSPLSLECTVEGTSNPNLYWYRQAAGRGLQLLFYSVGIGQISSEVPQNLSASRPQDRQFILSSKKLLLSDSGFYLCAVWTSRSTDTQYFGPGTRLTVL.

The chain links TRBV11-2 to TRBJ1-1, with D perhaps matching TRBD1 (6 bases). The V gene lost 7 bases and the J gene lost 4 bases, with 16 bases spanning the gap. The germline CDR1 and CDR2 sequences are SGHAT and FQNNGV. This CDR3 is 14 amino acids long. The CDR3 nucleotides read TGTGCCAGCAACCGAGGGGGTGTAGTCACTGAAGCTTTCTTT. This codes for CASNRGGVVTEAFF.

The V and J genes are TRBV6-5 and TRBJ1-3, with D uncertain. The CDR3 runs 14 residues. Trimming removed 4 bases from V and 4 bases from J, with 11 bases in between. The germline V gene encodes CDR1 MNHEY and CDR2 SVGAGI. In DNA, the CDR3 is TGTGCCAGCAGTTCCGCTTGGGCGGGAAACACCATATATTTT. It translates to CASSSAWAGNTIYF.

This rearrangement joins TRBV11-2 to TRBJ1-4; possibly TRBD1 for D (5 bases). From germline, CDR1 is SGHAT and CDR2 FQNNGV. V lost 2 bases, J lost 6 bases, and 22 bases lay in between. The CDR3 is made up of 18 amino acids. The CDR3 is CASSLSGLRWGRYEKLFF. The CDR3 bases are TGTGCCAGCAGCTTATCTGGTCTAAGGTGGGGCCGGTATGAAAAACTGTTTTTT.

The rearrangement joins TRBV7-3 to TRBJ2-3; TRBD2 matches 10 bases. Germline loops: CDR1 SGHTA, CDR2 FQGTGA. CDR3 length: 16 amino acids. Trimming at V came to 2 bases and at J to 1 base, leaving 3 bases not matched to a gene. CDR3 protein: CASSLGLAGGTDTQYF. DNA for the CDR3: TGTGCCAGCAGCTTAGGTCTAGCGGGGGGCACAGATACGCAGTATTTT.

The CDR3 nucleotides are TGTGCCTGTACCCGGGACAACGCTAACTATGGCTACACCTTC. Translating it yields CACTRDNANYGYTF. V and J are TRBV30 and TRBJ1-2; D perhaps matches TRBD1 (6 bases). The CDR3 sequence is 14 residues long. Germline CDR1 is GTSNPN and CDR2 is SVGIG (reference sequence). Trimming cost V 6 bases and J 0 bases, with 14 bases left between them.

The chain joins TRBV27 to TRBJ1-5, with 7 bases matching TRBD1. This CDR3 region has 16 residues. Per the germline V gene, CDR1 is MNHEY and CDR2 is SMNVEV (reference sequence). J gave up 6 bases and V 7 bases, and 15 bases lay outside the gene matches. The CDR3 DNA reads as TGTGCCAGCAAATCCACCATACAGGGGCAAGGTCAGCCCCAGCATTTT. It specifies CASKSTIQGQGQPQHF.

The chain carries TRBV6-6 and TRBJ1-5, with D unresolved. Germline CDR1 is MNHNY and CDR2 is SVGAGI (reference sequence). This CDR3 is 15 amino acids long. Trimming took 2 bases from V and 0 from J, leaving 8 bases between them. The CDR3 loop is CASSYQAVSNQPQHF. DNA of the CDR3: TGTGCCAGCAGTTACCAAGCCGTTAGCAATCAGCCCCAGCATTTT.

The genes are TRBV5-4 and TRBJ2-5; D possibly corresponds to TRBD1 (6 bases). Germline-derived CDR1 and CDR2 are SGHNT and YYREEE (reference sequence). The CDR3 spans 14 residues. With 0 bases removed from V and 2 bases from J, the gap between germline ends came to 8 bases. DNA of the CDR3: TGTGCCAGCAGCTTGGTGGACAGACAAGAGACCCAGTACTTC. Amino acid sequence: CASSLVDRQETQYF.

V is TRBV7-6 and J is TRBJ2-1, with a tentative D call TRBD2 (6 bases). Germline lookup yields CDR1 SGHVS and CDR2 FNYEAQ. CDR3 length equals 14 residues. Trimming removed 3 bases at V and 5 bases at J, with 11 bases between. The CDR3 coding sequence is TGTGCCAGCAGCTTCCTCGGCGGGAACAATGAGCAGTTCTTC. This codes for CASSFLGGNNEQFF.

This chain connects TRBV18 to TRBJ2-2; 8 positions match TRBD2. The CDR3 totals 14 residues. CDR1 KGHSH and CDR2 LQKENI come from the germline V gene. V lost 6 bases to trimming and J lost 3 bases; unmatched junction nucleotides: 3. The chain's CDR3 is CASSQREYTGELFF. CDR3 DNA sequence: TGTGCCAGCTCCCAGCGGGAGTACACCGGGGAGCTGTTTTTT.

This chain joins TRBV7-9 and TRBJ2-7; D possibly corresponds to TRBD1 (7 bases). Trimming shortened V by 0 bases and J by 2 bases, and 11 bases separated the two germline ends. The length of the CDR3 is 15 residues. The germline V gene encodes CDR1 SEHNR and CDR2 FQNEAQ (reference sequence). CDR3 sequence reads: CASSLAAGQTYEQYF. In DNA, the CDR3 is TGTGCCAGCAGCTTAGCCGCGGGACAGACCTACGAGCAGTACTTC.

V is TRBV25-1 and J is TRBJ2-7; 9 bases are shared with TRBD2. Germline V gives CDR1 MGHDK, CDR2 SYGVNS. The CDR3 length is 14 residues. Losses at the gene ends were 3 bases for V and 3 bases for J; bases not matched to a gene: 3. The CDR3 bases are TGTGCCAGCAGTGATATGACTAGCGGCTACGAGCAGTACTTC. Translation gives CASSDMTSGYEQYF.

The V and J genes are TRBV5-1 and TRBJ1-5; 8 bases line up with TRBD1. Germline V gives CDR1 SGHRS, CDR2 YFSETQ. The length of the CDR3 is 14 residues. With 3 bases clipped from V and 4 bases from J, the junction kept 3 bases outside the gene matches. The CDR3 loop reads CASSSGQGNQPQHF. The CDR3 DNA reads TGCGCCAGCAGCTCCGGACAGGGTAATCAGCCCCAGCATTTT.

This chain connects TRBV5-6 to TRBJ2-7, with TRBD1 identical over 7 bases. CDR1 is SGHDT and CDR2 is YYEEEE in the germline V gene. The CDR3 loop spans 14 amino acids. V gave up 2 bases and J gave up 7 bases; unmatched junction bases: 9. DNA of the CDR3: TGTGCCAGCAGCTTCAGGACAGGAGTAGGGGAGCAGTACTTC. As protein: CASSFRTGVGEQYF.

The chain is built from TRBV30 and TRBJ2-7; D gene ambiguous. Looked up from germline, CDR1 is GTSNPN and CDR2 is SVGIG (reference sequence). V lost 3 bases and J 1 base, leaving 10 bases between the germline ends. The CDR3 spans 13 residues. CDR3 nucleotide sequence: TGTGCCTGGAGCTGGAGACGGTCCTACGAGCAGTACTTC. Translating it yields CAWSWRRSYEQYF.

The CDR3 here is CASRRTSAADTQYF. The CDR3 DNA is TGTGCCAGCAGAAGGACTAGCGCAGCAGATACGCAGTATTTT. V gene TRBV6-4 combines with J gene TRBJ2-3, with 9 bases lining up with TRBD2. Losses at the gene ends were 6 bases for V and 4 bases for J; bases not matched to a gene: 5. Germline CDR1 MRHNA, CDR2 SNTAGT. This CDR3 contains 14 residues.

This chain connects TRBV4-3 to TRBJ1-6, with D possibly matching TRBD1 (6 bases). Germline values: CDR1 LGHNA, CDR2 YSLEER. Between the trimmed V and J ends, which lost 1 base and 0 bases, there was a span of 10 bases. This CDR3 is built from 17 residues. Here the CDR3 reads CASSQGRGNSYNSPLHF. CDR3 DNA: TGCGCCAGCAGCCAAGGCAGGGGAAACTCCTATAATTCACCCCTCCACTTT.

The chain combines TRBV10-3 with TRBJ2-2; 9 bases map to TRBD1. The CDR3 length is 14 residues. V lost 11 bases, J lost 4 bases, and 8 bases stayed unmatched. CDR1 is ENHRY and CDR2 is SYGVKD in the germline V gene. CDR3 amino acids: CAVTGGFGTGELFF. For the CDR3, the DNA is TGTGCCGTAACAGGGGGCTTTGGCACCGGGGAGCTGTTTTTT.

CDR3 bases: TGTGCCAGCAGCTCCCAGGAGACCCAGTACTTC. It specifies CASSSQETQYF. This sequence joins TRBV7-9 and TRBJ2-5; D gene ambiguous. Trimming cost V 4 bases and J 5 bases, with 5 bases left between them. The CDR3 covers 11 residues. Germline CDR1 is SEHNR and CDR2 is FQNEAQ (reference sequence). Drawing the rest from reference TRBV7-9 and TRBJ2-5, the complete variable domain is DTGVSQNPRHKITKRGQNVTFRCDPISEHNRLYWYRQTLGQGPEFLTYFQNEAQLEKSRLLSDRFSAERPKGSFSTLEIQRTEQGDSAMYLCASSSQETQYFGPGTRLLVL.

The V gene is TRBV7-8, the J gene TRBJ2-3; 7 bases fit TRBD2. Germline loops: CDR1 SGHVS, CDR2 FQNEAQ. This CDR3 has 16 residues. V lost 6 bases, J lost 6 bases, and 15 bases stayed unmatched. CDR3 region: CASRPDSGHTWDTQYF. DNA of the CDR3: TGTGCCAGCAGACCAGATAGCGGGCACACCTGGGATACGCAGTATTTT.

CDR3 residues: CASSFQGRDYGYTF. Here the CDR3 DNA reads TGCGCCAGCAGCTTCCAGGGGAGGGACTATGGCTACACCTTC. The rearrangement uses TRBV5-1 and TRBJ1-2; possibly TRBD1 for D (6 bases). Per the germline V gene, CDR1 is SGHRS and CDR2 is YFSETQ. CDR3 size: 14 residues. V shed 2 bases and J shed 3 bases, with 11 bases lying between them.

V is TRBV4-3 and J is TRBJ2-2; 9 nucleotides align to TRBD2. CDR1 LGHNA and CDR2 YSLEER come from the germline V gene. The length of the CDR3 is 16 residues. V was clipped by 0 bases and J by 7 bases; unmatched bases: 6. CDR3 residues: CASSQDFGSGGGELFF. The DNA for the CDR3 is TGCGCCAGCAGCCAAGATTTCGGTAGCGGGGGCGGGGAGCTGTTTTTT.

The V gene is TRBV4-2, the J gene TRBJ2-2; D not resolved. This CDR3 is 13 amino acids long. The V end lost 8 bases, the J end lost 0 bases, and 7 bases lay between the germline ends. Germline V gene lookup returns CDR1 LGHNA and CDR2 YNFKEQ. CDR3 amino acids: CASVYSNTGELFF. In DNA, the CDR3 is TGTGCCAGCGTGTACTCGAACACCGGGGAGCTGTTTTTT.

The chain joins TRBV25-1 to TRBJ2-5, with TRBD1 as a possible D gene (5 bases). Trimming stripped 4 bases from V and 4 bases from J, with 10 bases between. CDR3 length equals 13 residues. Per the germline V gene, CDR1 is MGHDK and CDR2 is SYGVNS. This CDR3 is CASSVGAIETQYF. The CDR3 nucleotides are TGTGCCAGCAGTGTTGGGGCAATAGAGACCCAGTACTTC.

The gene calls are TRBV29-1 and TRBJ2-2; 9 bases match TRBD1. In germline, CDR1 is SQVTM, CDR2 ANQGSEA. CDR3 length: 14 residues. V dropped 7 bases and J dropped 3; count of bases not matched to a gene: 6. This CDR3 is CSGWGTGYTGELFF. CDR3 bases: TGCAGCGGGTGGGGGACAGGGTACACCGGGGAGCTGTTTTTT.

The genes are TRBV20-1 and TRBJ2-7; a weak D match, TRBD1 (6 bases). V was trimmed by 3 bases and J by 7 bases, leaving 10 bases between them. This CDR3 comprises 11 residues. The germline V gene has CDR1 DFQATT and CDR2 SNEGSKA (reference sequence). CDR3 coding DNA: TGCAGTGCTAGTGGCCAGGGGGAGCAGTACTTC. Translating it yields CSASGQGEQYF.

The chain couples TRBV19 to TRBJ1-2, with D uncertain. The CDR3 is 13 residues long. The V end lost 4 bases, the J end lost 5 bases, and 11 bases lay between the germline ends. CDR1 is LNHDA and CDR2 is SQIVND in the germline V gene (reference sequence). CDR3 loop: CASSTQNIYGYTF. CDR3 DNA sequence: TGTGCCAGTAGTACACAGAATATATATGGCTACACCTTC.

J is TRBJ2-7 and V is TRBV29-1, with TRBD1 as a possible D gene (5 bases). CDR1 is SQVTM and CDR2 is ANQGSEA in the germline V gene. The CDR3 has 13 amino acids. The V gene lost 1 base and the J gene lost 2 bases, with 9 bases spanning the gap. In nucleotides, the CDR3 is TGCAGCGTTGAAGGGGGCCTCCCCTACGAGCAGTACTTC. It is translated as CSVEGGLPYEQYF.

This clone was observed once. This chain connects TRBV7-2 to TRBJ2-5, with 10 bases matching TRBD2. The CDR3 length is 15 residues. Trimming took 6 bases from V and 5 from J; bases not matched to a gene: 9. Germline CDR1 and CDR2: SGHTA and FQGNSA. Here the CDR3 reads CASRLSGGAGETQYF. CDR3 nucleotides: TGTGCCAGCAGACTGAGCGGGGGGGCCGGGGAGACCCAGTACTTC.